Listed below are T cell receptor beta chains from one sample, sequenced in a study of tumor and adjacent non-tumor tissue in lung cancer. TCRdb reanalysed the multiplex PCR reads using MiXCR and keeps one entry per CDR3 protein. The repertoire holds 65,000 to 75,000 distinct CDR3 sequences, with around 76% as singletons. Material for sequencing was distant non-tumor lung tissue. Every receptor here comes from a man in his sixties with non-small cell lung cancer. Both conserved end residues are part of each CDR3. D genes are given only for firm matches. Expanded clones are given a class, and other clones once, few, many or no size at all.

j_call | v_call | clone_size | d_call | cdr3_aa | cdr3_nt
TRBJ2-3 | TRBV29-1 | - | - | CSVDDPAAGTDTQYF | TGTAGCGTCGACGACCCAGCTGCTGGCACAGATACACAGTATTTT
TRBJ2-7 | TRBV29-1 | - | - | CIVQIRVEQCF | TGCATCGTACAAATCAGGGTTGAGCAGTGCTTC
TRBJ1-2 | TRBV6-1 | few | - | CASSVVAGGAYGYSF | -
TRBJ2-2 | TRBV12-3/TRBV12-4 | - | - | CASTLNRGGGDLFF | TGTGCCAGCACCCTTAATCGAGGAGGCGGGGACCTGTTTTTT
TRBJ1-2 | TRBV6-6 | - | - | CASSLQNSYGYTF | TGTGCCAGCAGTTTACAGAATAGCTATGGCTACACTTTC
TRBJ2-1 | TRBV28 | - | - | CASSPSGAYNRQFF | TGTGCCAGCAGTCCTAGTGGTGCCTACAATAGGCAGTTCTTC
TRBJ2-7 | TRBV4-1 | once | TRBD2 | CASGQNLLLPGLDYEQYF | TGCGCCAGCGGTCAAAACCTACTCCTACCGGGACTAGACTACGAGCAGTATTTC
TRBJ2-1 | TRBV29-1 | - | - | CSVAEGLSIEQFF | TGCAGTGTTGCGGAGGGCCTCAGCATTGAGCAATTCTTC
TRBJ2-2 | TRBV28 | - | - | CASSPSSASGELSF | TGTGCCAGCAGTCCGAGTAGTGCGTCCGGGGAGCTGTCTTTT
TRBJ2-4 | TRBV5-1 | - | TRBD1 | CASSSGTGGNIQHF | TGCGCCAGCAGCTCTGGGACAGGGGGAAACATTCAGCACTTC
TRBJ1-2 | TRBV6-1 | once | - | CASSGVITAYGYTF | TGTGCCAGCAGTGGAGTCATAACTGCCTATGGCTACACCTTC
TRBJ2-1 | TRBV29-1 | once | TRBD2 | CSVAETSGSYEHFF | TGCAGCGTAGCCGAGACTAGCGGGAGCTATGAGCATTTCTTC
TRBJ2-1 | TRBV4-1 | - | - | CASRQEPSYIEQFF | TGCGCCAGCAGACAAGAACCCAGCTACATTGAGCAGTTCTTC
TRBJ2-7 | TRBV6-5 | - | TRBD2 | CTSNYSRRETAEQYF | TGTACCAGCAATTACTCGAGGCGGGAGACAGCCGAGCAGTACTTC
TRBJ1-2 | TRBV29-1 | once | - | CSVTETNYGYNF | TGTAGCGTGACAGAAACTAACTATGGCTACAACTTC
TRBJ1-5 | TRBV6-2/TRBV6-3 | - | - | CASSTGPYQPQDF | TGTGCCAGTAGTACTGGGCCCTATCAGCCCCAGGATTTT
TRBJ2-7 | TRBV12-3/TRBV12-4 | - | TRBD1 | CASSPGYRTGSGEQYF | TGTGCCAGCAGCCCAGGATACCGGACAGGGTCAGGAGAGCAGTACTTC
TRBJ2-7 | TRBV7-8 | few | - | CAGSLADGGRFYEQYF | TGTGCCGGCAGCTTAGCCGACGGGGGGCGGTTCTACGAGCAGTACTTC
TRBJ2-7 | TRBV10-2 | once | - | CASAHGREPTYEQYF | TGCGCCAGCGCCCACGGCAGGGAACCTACCTACGAGCAGTACTTC
TRBJ2-2 | TRBV12-3/TRBV12-4 | - | TRBD2 | CASTITGGTGELFF | TGTGCCAGCACCATAACGGGAGGCACTGGGGAGCTGTTTTTT
TRBJ2-2 | TRBV6-2/TRBV6-3 | - | TRBD2 | CASSSSGGSTGELFF | TGTGCCAGCAGTTCAAGCGGGGGAAGCACCGGGGAGCTGTTTTTT
TRBJ2-5 | TRBV29-1 | medium-sized | TRBD1 | CSVEGQGVGETQYF | TGCAGCGTTGAGGGACAGGGGGTAGGGGAGACCCAGTACTTC
TRBJ2-3 | TRBV6-2/TRBV6-3 | - | TRBD2 | CTSSSTSGRTDTQYF | TGTACCAGTAGTTCAACTAGCGGGAGGACAGATACGCAGTATTTT